What follows are 15 T cell receptor beta chains derived from one specimen sequenced in a study of T cell repertoires in cytomegalovirus infection. TCRdb ran MiXCR on the reads and lists one entry per CDR3 protein. The sample has about 900,000 distinct CDR3 sequences, roughly 30% seen once. These TCRs' antigens remain unknown. Sequences were derived from cultured CD8+ T cells from PBMCs, sampled from culture after CMV antigen stimulation. The receptor source for this set is a human donor in good health (CMV status not recorded). Some clones in this sample may be carry-over from other donors' samples.

The DNA of the CDR3 is TGTGCCGACCACCGACAGGGAGGAAGCTCACCCCTCCACTTT. This codes for CADHRQGGSSPLHF. The gene calls are TRBV27 and TRBJ1-6; 7 nucleotides agree with TRBD1. Germline V gene sequence: CDR1 MNHEY, CDR2 SMNVEV (reference sequence). The CDR3 sequence is 14 residues long. V lost 11 bases to trimming and J lost 10 bases; unmatched junction nucleotides: 14.

The rearrangement uses TRBV13 and TRBJ2-5; 16 bases fit TRBD2. Germline values: CDR1 PRHDT, CDR2 FYEKMQ (reference sequence). The CDR3 runs 17 residues. With 5 bases clipped from V and 2 bases from J, the junction kept 5 bases outside the gene matches. CDR3 region: CASSTRGLAGGQETQYF. The CDR3 bases are TGTGCCAGCAGCACCCGGGGACTAGCGGGGGGGCAAGAGACCCAGTACTTC.

V and J are TRBV6-1 and TRBJ1-4, with D perhaps matching TRBD1 (5 bases). V was pared by 2 bases and J by 7 bases, with 14 bases between. Germline CDR1 reads MNHNS; CDR2 reads SASEGT. The CDR3 extends over 15 amino acids. The CDR3 nucleotides read TGTGCCAGCAGTGAAATCGGGACTGCGGTTGAAAAACTGTTTTTT. Amino acid sequence: CASSEIGTAVEKLFF.

DNA of the CDR3: TGTGCCAGTAGTATTGTGGACGGTTCCTACGAGCAGTACTTC. Its translation: CASSIVDGSYEQYF. The J gene is TRBJ2-7, the V gene TRBV19; D not certain. CDR3 size: 14 residues. Germline assignment: CDR1 LNHDA and CDR2 SQIVND (reference sequence). Trimming removed 3 bases at V and 1 base at J, with 10 bases between.

The sample holds many counts of this clonotype. This chain joins TRBV12-3 or TRBV12-4 and TRBJ2-3; D is unclear. Trimming took off 5 bases at V and 4 bases at J, with 7 bases between the two ends. The CDR3 has 12 amino acids. The CDR3 bases are TGTGCCAGCAGTACCGCCCCAGATACGCAGTATTTT. This sequence encodes CASSTAPDTQYF.

This clonotype was counted only a few times. This chain connects TRBV27 to TRBJ2-3; 9 positions agree with TRBD2. The CDR3 has 16 residues. J lost 0 bases, V lost 1 base, and 2 bases had no gene match. Germline lookup yields CDR1 MNHEY and CDR2 SMNVEV (reference sequence). The CDR3 DNA follows: TGTGCCAGCAGTTTATTAGCGGGAGCTAGCACAGATACGCAGTATTTT. Its protein product is CASSLLAGASTDTQYF.

The chain recombines TRBV7-9 with TRBJ2-5; tentatively, D is TRBD1 (6 bases). The CDR3 length is 14 residues. CDR1 is SEHNR and CDR2 is FQNEAQ in the germline V gene (reference sequence). V dropped 2 bases and J dropped 5 bases, with 12 bases sitting between them. The CDR3 here is CASSLSAGEETQYF. The CDR3 DNA reads as TGTGCCAGCAGCTTAAGCGCAGGGGAGGAGACCCAGTACTTC.

J is TRBJ2-6 and V is TRBV10-3; 9 bases are shared with TRBD1. The J segment lost 0 bases and the V segment lost 1 base, leaving 10 bases of the junction unmatched. The CDR3 has 20 residues. CDR1 and CDR2 (germline): ENHRY, SYGVKD. The CDR3 nucleotides read TGTGCCATCAGTGAGTTGGGACAGGGACTTACCAACTCTGGGGCCAACGTCCTGACTTTC. Residues: CAISELGQGLTNSGANVLTF.

The chain couples TRBV7-8 to TRBJ1-2; weak D call: TRBD1 (5 bases). With 4 bases removed from V and 10 bases from J, the gap between germline ends came to 10 bases. CDR3 length equals 11 residues. The germline V gene encodes CDR1 SGHVS and CDR2 FQNEAQ. The CDR3 loop is CASSYQGYYTF. The CDR3 coding sequence is TGTGCCAGCAGCTACCAGGGATACTACACCTTC.

This chain connects TRBV6-1 to TRBJ1-3; a weak D match, TRBD1 (5 bases). The V gene's germline CDR1 is MNHNS and CDR2 SASEGT. V lost 6 bases and J lost 8, with 17 bases in between. The CDR3 length is 14 residues. CDR3 residues: CASRHGTPGDTIYF. CDR3 DNA sequence: TGTGCCAGCAGGCACGGGACGCCGGGTGACACCATATATTTT.

In its sample, this clonotype was seen a few times. Sequence at one end of the junction differs from germline and may be a read error. The rearrangement uses TRBV12-3 or TRBV12-4 and TRBJ1-2; 10 nucleotides match TRBD1. This CDR3 contains 13 residues. The CDR3 DNA reads as TGTGCCAGCAGTTTAGAGATCGGGACAGGGGATATCTTC. It encodes CASSLEIGTGDIF.

This clonotype was seen a single time. The gene calls are TRBV13 and TRBJ2-3; D not certain. Trimming took off 5 bases at V and 2 bases at J, with 11 bases between the two ends. CDR1 and CDR2 from the germline V gene are PRHDT and FYEKMQ (reference sequence). This CDR3 is 14 amino acids long. The CDR3 protein is CASSLETTTDTQYF. The CDR3 DNA sequence: TGTGCCAGCAGCCTCGAAACTACCACAGATACGCAGTATTTT.

The chain is built from TRBV10-3 and TRBJ1-5, with D perhaps TRBD1 (5 bases). CDR1 and CDR2 from the germline V gene are ENHRY and SYGVKD. V lost 0 bases, J lost 0 bases, and 9 bases lay in between. The CDR3 is 16 amino acids. CDR3 nucleotide sequence: TGTGCCATCAGTGAGTCGTGGGGGGATAGCAATCAGCCCCAGCATTTT. Translated, it gives CAISESWGDSNQPQHF.

This clonotype has more than one count but fewer than ten. The chain recombines TRBV10-3 with TRBJ1-1; weak D call: TRBD1 (5 bases). This CDR3 comprises 13 residues. Germline V gives CDR1 ENHRY, CDR2 SYGVKD. V was pared by 7 bases and J by 3 bases, with 12 bases between. CDR3 protein: CAITAPGDTEAFF. The CDR3 DNA follows: TGTGCCATCACCGCACCGGGGGACACTGAAGCTTTCTTT.

This clonotype was detected a few times. The chain combines TRBV4-1 with TRBJ2-1, with a weak D call TRBD1 (6 bases). Germline assignment: CDR1 MGHRA and CDR2 YSYEKL. V lost 0 bases to trimming and J lost 0 bases, with 12 bases between them. CDR3 length: 17 amino acids. This chain's CDR3 is CASSQDRSRGSYNEQFF. For the CDR3, the DNA is TGCGCCAGCAGCCAAGATCGGTCCAGGGGCTCCTACAATGAGCAGTTCTTC.